This TCR beta chain stems from a study of blood T cells in healthy people across ages. A sample-barcoded 5' primer and a J-beta primer mix were used in a second PCR of about 7 to 12 cycles. Via MiXCR, TCRdb re-called the 5' RACE reads, giving one row per CDR3 protein. The profile shows just over 800,000 distinct CDR3 sequences, 60% to 80% of them singletons. From germline, CDR1 is SQVTM and CDR2 ANQGSEA. The V end lost 7 bases, the J end lost 6 bases, and 13 bases lay between the germline ends. The CDR3 contains 12 residues. The TCR comes from a man aged 30-40 years in good health. The material sequenced was blood. The chain carries TRBV29-1 and TRBJ2-1; D is perhaps TRBD2 (6 bases). CDR3 loop: CSGEDTSNEQFF. CDR3 coding DNA: TGCAGCGGGGAGGATACTAGCAATGAGCAGTTCTTC.